This T cell receptor (beta chain) was identified during a study of blood T cell repertoires in COVID-19. V gave up 3 bases and J gave up 0 bases; unmatched junction bases: 11. Germline V gene data show CDR1 as MGHRA and CDR2 as YSYEKL. CDR3 length: 20 amino acids. Assay: immunoSEQ multiplex PCR; the TCRdb copy retains only in-frame clones and omits some. In the table there are fewer than 350,000 clones, around nine tenths of which are singletons. This clone showed up just once. The chain uses TRBV4-1 and TRBJ2-6; TRBD1 agrees at 10 bases. The specimen sequenced was peripheral blood. The source of this sequence is a woman younger than 45 with COVID-19, enrolled during active disease. CDR3 in DNA: TGCGCCAGCAGCCAGAATCCGGGACAGGGGACCCGCTCTGGGGCCAACGTCCTGACTTTC. Residues: CASSQNPGQGTRSGANVLTF.